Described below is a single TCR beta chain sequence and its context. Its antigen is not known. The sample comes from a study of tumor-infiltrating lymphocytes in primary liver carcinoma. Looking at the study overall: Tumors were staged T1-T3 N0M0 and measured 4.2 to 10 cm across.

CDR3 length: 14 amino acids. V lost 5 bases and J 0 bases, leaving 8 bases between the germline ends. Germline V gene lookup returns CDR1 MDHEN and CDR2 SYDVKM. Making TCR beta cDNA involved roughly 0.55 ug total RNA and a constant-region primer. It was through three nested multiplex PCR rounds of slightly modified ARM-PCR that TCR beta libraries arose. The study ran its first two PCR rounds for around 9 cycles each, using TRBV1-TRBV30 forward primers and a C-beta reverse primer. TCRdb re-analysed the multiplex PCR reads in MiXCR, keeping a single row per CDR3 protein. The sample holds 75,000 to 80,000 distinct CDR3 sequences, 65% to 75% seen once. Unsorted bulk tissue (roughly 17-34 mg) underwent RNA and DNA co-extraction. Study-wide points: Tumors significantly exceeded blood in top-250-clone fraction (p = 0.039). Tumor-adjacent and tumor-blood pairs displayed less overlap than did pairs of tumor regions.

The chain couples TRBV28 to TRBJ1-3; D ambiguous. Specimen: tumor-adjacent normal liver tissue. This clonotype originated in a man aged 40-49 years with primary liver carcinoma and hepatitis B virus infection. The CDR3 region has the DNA TGTGCCAGCAGTCCCGACAACTCTGGAAACACCATATATTTT. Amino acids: CASSPDNSGNTIYF.